A selection of T cell receptor beta chains follows, all from one sample in a study of stem cell transplantation in POMP-related autoinflammatory disease. Here immunoSEQ multiplex PCR was the method, and the copy in TCRdb shows in-frame clones only, minus some. The sample holds 4,700 or so clones; under 95% are singletons and the top ten take approximately 2.3%. The material sequenced was CD8+ T cells from PBMCs, taken after stem cell transplantation. These receptors were collected from a human patient with POMP-related autoinflammation and immune dysregulation (PRAID). Some T cells may possibly be graft donor cells. Both conserved end residues are part of each CDR3.

TRBJ2-7 TRBV13 CASSTRLVPYEQYF
TRBJ2-7 TRBV27 CASSLSGGTGFYEQYF
TRBJ2-7 TRBV19 CASSTRTSGDEQYF
TRBJ2-7 TRBV30 CAWTGSSYEQYF
TRBJ1-1 TRBV5-6 CASSFRQNTEAFF
TRBJ1-3 TRBV9 CASSVAGRSGNTIYF
TRBJ2-7 TRBV6-5 CASSYQGSHEQYF
TRBJ2-7 TRBV2 CASSGTRARSYEQYF
TRBJ2-1 TRBV19 CASSIVTGSYNEQFF
TRBJ2-1 TRBV5-1 CASSFGGVGEQFF
TRBJ1-6 TRBV18 CASSQAGTESSYNSPLHF
TRBJ2-1 TRBV6-5 CASSYGLNRRNEQFF
TRBJ2-1 TRBV19 CASRDSPYNEQFF
TRBJ2-5 TRBV5-1 CASSLFNGGPMSETQYF
TRBJ2-1 TRBV19 CASQQRGGSYNEQFF
TRBJ2-7 TRBV7-9 CASSLDFGPARYEQYF
TRBJ1-1 TRBV6-2/TRBV6-3 CASSYPRAGWSDTEAFF
TRBJ2-3 TRBV12-5 CASGPPAGPALSDTQYF
TRBJ2-3 TRBV29-1 CSVEGTGEHTDTQYF
TRBJ1-1 TRBV5-6 CASSSLTGPIVAFF
TRBJ1-1 TRBV5-6 CASSLFPDTENTEAFF
TRBJ1-4 TRBV7-9 CASSLSDGNEKLFF
TRBJ1-1 TRBV6-2/TRBV6-3 CASSHRDRGTEAFF
TRBJ2-7 TRBV6-2/TRBV6-3 CASSYPASGYHEQYF
TRBJ1-6 TRBV7-2 CASSLGQIHNSPLHF
TRBJ2-1 TRBV2 CASSEVDSGRVYNEQFF
TRBJ2-7 TRBV29-1 CSVEGPGQANSYEQYF
TRBJ1-6 TRBV4-3 CASSLDRVNSPLHF
TRBJ2-5 TRBV7-3 CASSFGTGGFETQYF
TRBJ2-7 TRBV6-5 CASSQGLAVTYEQYF
TRBJ2-7 TRBV5-6 CASSLSSGSYEQYF